Given below is one TCR beta chain in context. Libraries of naive CD8 cells were prepared from roughly 18,000 to 920,000 sorted cells using 10%, 30% or 50% RNA. CD8+CD4-CCR7+CD45RA+ sorting gave the naive CD8 T cells. The record originates from a study of molecular identifiers for immune sequencing clone quantification. Both previously described methods and listed TCR primers were employed to make bulk TCR libraries. TCRdb passed the PCR reads through MiXCR, listing each CDR3 protein once. The sample holds a few hundred thousand distinct CDR3 sequences, roughly a quarter seen once. Germline loops: CDR1 MNHEY, CDR2 SMNVEV (reference sequence). CDR3 size: 15 residues. V trimming: 3 bases; J trimming: 7 bases; junction bases outside the gene matches: 12.

This chain links TRBV27 with TRBJ2-7; 7 bases are a match to TRBD2. The sequence was obtained from a human donor in good health. Some libraries in this study had Jurkat cell RNA spiked in. Sequenced input: naive CD8+ T cells from blood, with Jurkat cell RNA spiked in. The sample's subset: FACS-sorted CD8+CD4-CCR7+CD45RA+ naive T cells. Here the CDR3 reads CASSFTSAYLGEQYF. Here the CDR3 DNA reads TGTGCCAGCAGTTTTACTAGCGCCTACCTAGGGGAGCAGTACTTC.